These 24 T cell receptor beta chains originate from one sample sequenced in a study of cytotoxic CD8 clonotypes in ibrutinib-treated CLL. The method was immunoSEQ multiplex PCR; TCRdb's version includes in-frame clones alone and lacks a portion of them. This table holds about 17,000 clones, 55% to 80% found once. The sample in question was PBMCs, obtained after 12 months of ibrutinib treatment. Source of these receptors: a human donor with chronic lymphocytic leukemia.

This chain links TRBV30 with TRBJ1-1, with D possibly matching TRBD1 (6 bases). Germline V gene lookup returns CDR1 GTSNPN and CDR2 SVGIG (reference sequence). This CDR3 spans 12 amino acids. V was clipped by 8 bases and J by 3 bases, with 13 bases between them. DNA of the CDR3: TGTGCCGGCCCCTCAGGGGACACTGAAGCTTTCTTT. This sequence encodes CAGPSGDTEAFF. Looking up the rest from reference TRBV30 and TRBJ1-1 gives the full variable domain: SQTIHQWPATLVQPVGSPLSLECTVEGTSNPNLYWYRQAAGRGLQLLFYSVGIGQISSEVPQNLSASRPQDRQFILSSKKLLLSDSGFYLCAGPSGDTEAFFGQGTRLTVV.

This clone is categorized as medium-sized (0.01 to 0.1%). The chain combines TRBV19 with TRBJ1-2; D perhaps matches TRBD1 (6 bases). This CDR3 comprises 13 residues. Germline CDR1 and CDR2: LNHDA and SQIVND (reference sequence). Trimming left V 6 bases short and J 4 bases short, with 12 bases between. The CDR3: CASSLQGIYGYTF. The CDR3 DNA is TGTGCCAGTAGCTTACAGGGTATCTATGGCTACACCTTC.

This clone is categorized as medium-sized. The rearrangement uses TRBV6-5 and TRBJ1-5; tentative D call: TRBD1 (5 bases). V dropped 4 bases and J dropped 7 bases, with 14 bases sitting between them. CDR3 length: 14 amino acids. Germline CDR1 reads MNHEY; CDR2 reads SVGAGI. DNA of the CDR3: TGTGCCAGCAGTTCCGACAGAGGTAGCCAGCCCCAGCATTTT. Protein product: CASSSDRGSQPQHF.

The CDR3 sequence: CASSLGAYEQYF. DNA for the CDR3: TGCGCCAGCAGCCTCGGGGCCTACGAGCAGTACTTC. The rearrangement links TRBV5-1 to TRBJ2-7; tentatively, D is TRBD2 (5 bases). This CDR3 region has 12 residues. With 4 bases removed from V and 2 bases from J, the gap between germline ends came to 7 bases. Germline values: CDR1 SGHRS, CDR2 YFSETQ. Using reference TRBV5-1 and TRBJ2-7 for the parts outside the CDR3, the full variable domain is KAGVTQTPRYLIKTRGQQVTLSCSPISGHRSVSWYQQTPGQGLQFLFEYFSETQRNKGNFPGRFSGRQFSNSRSEMNVSTLELGDSALYLCASSLGAYEQYFGPGTRLTVT.

The chain carries TRBV28 and TRBJ1-4, with D possibly matching TRBD1 (6 bases). Per the germline V gene, CDR1 is MDHEN and CDR2 is SYDVKM. The CDR3 contains 14 residues. V lost 6 bases, J lost 6 bases, and 14 bases lay in between. The CDR3: CASRLGQRDEKLFF. CDR3 DNA sequence: TGTGCCAGCAGACTGGGACAACGGGATGAAAAACTGTTTTTT.

The chain carries TRBV11-2 and TRBJ1-3; D unclear. Germline values: CDR1 SGHAT, CDR2 FQNNGV. V was cut by 1 base and J by 2 bases, with 9 bases left in between. The CDR3 has 15 residues. CDR3 bases: TGTGCCAGCAGCTTAGGAGTGCTAGCTGGAAACACCATATATTTT. Translated, it gives CASSLGVLAGNTIYF.

This clone turned up a few times. The rearrangement joins TRBV10-2 to TRBJ2-7, with no clear D. Deletions cut 7 bases from V and 4 bases from J, with 11 bases between. The germline V gene has CDR1 WSHSY and CDR2 SAAADI. The CDR3 is 12 residues long. The CDR3 protein is CASKSARYEQYF. As DNA, the CDR3 is TGCGCCAGCAAGAGCGCTAGGTACGAGCAGTACTTC.

This clone was counted once. The rearrangement links TRBV28 to TRBJ2-7; 13 bases match TRBD2. V was clipped by 3 bases and J by 1 base; unmatched bases: 12. The CDR3 runs 19 residues. The germline CDR1 and CDR2 sequences are MDHEN and SYDVKM. The chain's CDR3 is CASSFPGTSGTGRSYEQYF. The CDR3 DNA follows: TGTGCCAGCAGTTTCCCCGGGACTAGCGGGACCGGCAGATCCTACGAGCAGTACTTC.

The chain recombines TRBV19 with TRBJ2-3, with 14 bases identical to TRBD2. The CDR3 spans 17 residues. Germline V lookup: CDR1 LNHDA, CDR2 SQIVND (reference sequence). V lost 4 bases, J lost 5 bases, and 8 bases stayed unmatched. In DNA, the CDR3 is TGTGCCAGTAGTACCCTGACTAGCGGGAGGGCTGGAGATACGCAGTATTTT. It specifies CASSTLTSGRAGDTQYF.

V and J are TRBV6-6 and TRBJ2-3; 11 bases agree with TRBD2. This CDR3 is 16 amino acids long. With V trimmed by 11 bases and J by 0 bases, 10 bases remained unmatched. CDR1 is MNHNY, CDR2 SVGAGI, per germline (reference sequence). CDR3 in amino acids: CAAGGLAVQSTDTQYF. The DNA for the CDR3 is TGTGCCGCAGGGGGACTAGCGGTACAAAGCACAGATACGCAGTATTTT.

CDR3 sequence (DNA): TGCGCCAGCAGCTTTAGGGGCCGAGGCACATCAGATACGCAGTATTTT. It translates to CASSFRGRGTSDTQYF. This chain joins TRBV5-1 and TRBJ2-3, with D possibly TRBD1 on 5 matching bases. The germline V gene has CDR1 SGHRS and CDR2 YFSETQ. Deletions cut 2 bases from V and 4 bases from J, with 17 bases between. The CDR3 is made up of 16 amino acids.

The J gene is TRBJ2-1, the V gene TRBV29-1; 7 positions match TRBD1. This CDR3 has 11 residues. Trimming at V came to 7 bases and at J to 9 bases, leaving 6 bases not matched to a gene. Per germline, CDR1 SQVTM and CDR2 ANQGSEA. The chain's CDR3 is CSGDRATEQFF. The CDR3 nucleotides read TGCAGCGGTGACAGGGCTACTGAGCAGTTCTTC.

The CDR3 nucleotides are TGTGCCAGCAGCCTACTAGGGCTAGCGGAAAATCAAGAGACCCAGTACTTC. It codes for CASSLLGLAENQETQYF. V and J are TRBV7-9 and TRBJ2-5; 7 bases agree with TRBD2. Germline lookup yields CDR1 SEHNR and CDR2 FQNEAQ (reference sequence). The CDR3 contains 17 residues. The V gene end was trimmed by 5 bases and the J gene end by 2 bases; junction bases not matched to a gene: 14.

CDR3 sequence (DNA): TGTGCCAGCTCATCCACAGGGACCGGCTCTGGAAACACCATATATTTT. It translates to CASSSTGTGSGNTIYF. This rearrangement joins TRBV18 to TRBJ1-3; D may be TRBD1 (6 bases). In germline, CDR1 is KGHSH, CDR2 LQKENI. The CDR3 spans 16 residues. The V end lost 5 bases, the J end lost 0 bases, and 14 bases lay between the germline ends.

The chain uses TRBV19 and TRBJ2-6, with D maybe TRBD2 (6 bases). The CDR3 extends over 14 amino acids. Germline CDR1 reads LNHDA; CDR2 reads SQIVND (reference sequence). The V gene lost 5 bases and the J gene lost 12 bases, with 17 bases spanning the gap. The CDR3 sequence: CASSRGTERPVLTF. CDR3 coding DNA: TGTGCCAGTAGTCGCGGGACCGAACGGCCCGTCCTGACTTTC.

This clone was seen a handful of times. The chain recombines TRBV4-2 with TRBJ2-7, with 8 bases that match TRBD2. The CDR3 loop spans 14 amino acids. The ends lost 0 bases at V and 7 bases at J; junction bases unmatched: 5. Germline values: CDR1 LGHNA, CDR2 YNFKEQ. The CDR3 DNA reads as TGTGCCAGCAGCCAAGAAGCGGGAGCTGTTGAGCAGTACTTC. Its translation: CASSQEAGAVEQYF.

The rearrangement links TRBV5-6 to TRBJ2-3, with TRBD2 matching 7 bases. After removal of 1 base from V and 0 bases from J, the junction contained 2 bases not matched to a gene. Germline-derived CDR1 and CDR2 are SGHDT and YYEEEE. The CDR3 runs 15 residues. The CDR3: CASSLTSDSTDTQYF. The CDR3, as DNA: TGTGCCAGCAGCTTGACTAGCGATAGCACAGATACGCAGTATTTT.

This chain links TRBV29-1 with TRBJ2-1; D remains ambiguous. The CDR3 consists of 12 residues. Germline loops: CDR1 SQVTM, CDR2 ANQGSEA. The V end lost 7 bases, the J end lost 3 bases, and 10 bases lay between the germline ends. The CDR3 reads CSAQTHYNEQFF. The CDR3 nucleotides are TGCAGCGCACAGACTCACTACAATGAGCAGTTCTTC.

CDR3 loop: CASSLYSAGEMNEQFF. The CDR3 DNA sequence: TGTGCCAGCAGTTTATATTCGGCAGGGGAAATGAATGAGCAGTTCTTC. The chain is built from TRBV27 and TRBJ2-1, with TRBD1 as a possible D gene (6 bases). Germline V gene data show CDR1 as MNHEY and CDR2 as SMNVEV (reference sequence). Deletions cut 1 base from V and 7 bases from J, with 17 bases between. The CDR3 consists of 16 residues.

This chain joins TRBV29-1 and TRBJ2-3; possible D gene TRBD2, 6 bases. The length of the CDR3 is 12 residues. The V end was cut by 3 bases, the J end by 6 bases, with 10 bases between. The V gene's germline CDR1 is SQVTM and CDR2 ANQGSEA. The CDR3 bases are TGCAGCGTTGATCGCCTAGCGGATACGCAGTATTTT. Its protein product is CSVDRLADTQYF.

A few counts support this clone. The chain links TRBV7-9 to TRBJ2-6; weak D call: TRBD2 (5 bases). CDR1 and CDR2 (germline): SEHNR, FQNEAQ (reference sequence). V shed 5 bases and J shed 0 bases, with 11 bases lying between them. The CDR3 runs 16 residues. The DNA of the CDR3 is TGTGCCAGCAGCCCCCGCGGACTCTCTGGGGCCAACGTCCTGACTTTC. It codes for CASSPRGLSGANVLTF.

The chain carries TRBV7-3 and TRBJ2-7; D may correspond to TRBD1 or TRBD2 (6 bases each). Trimming stripped 5 bases from V and 3 bases from J, with 14 bases between. The germline CDR1 and CDR2 sequences are SGHTA and FQGTGA. The CDR3 covers 14 residues. CDR3 nucleotide sequence: TGTGCCAGCAGCCCCGGGGGCTCAGGCTACGAGCAGTACTTC. This translates into CASSPGGSGYEQYF.

The chain couples TRBV5-1 to TRBJ2-7; tentatively, D is TRBD2 (6 bases). V was clipped by 5 bases and J by 5 bases, with 11 bases between them. The germline V gene has CDR1 SGHRS and CDR2 YFSETQ. This CDR3 is 12 amino acids long. The CDR3 sequence: CASSEASDEQYF. The CDR3, as DNA: TGCGCCAGCAGTGAGGCTAGCGACGAGCAGTACTTC. Supplemented by reference TRBV5-1 and TRBJ2-7, the full variable domain reads KAGVTQTPRYLIKTRGQQVTLSCSPISGHRSVSWYQQTPGQGLQFLFEYFSETQRNKGNFPGRFSGRQFSNSRSEMNVSTLELGDSALYLCASSEASDEQYFGPGTRLTVT.

With respect to this clone: Additional DNA sequences in this sample encode the identical CDR3. J is TRBJ1-4 and V is TRBV28, with 8 bases aligning to TRBD1. Germline assignment: CDR1 MDHEN and CDR2 SYDVKM. V shed 5 bases and J 8 bases; nucleotides not matched to a gene: 7. This CDR3 has 14 amino acids. The CDR3 DNA sequence: TGTGCCAGCAGTCTCGACAGGGGACGGGAAAAACTGTTTTTT. Translating gives CASSLDRGREKLFF.